The entry below gives a single TCR beta chain sequence along with its context. Antigen unknown. This specimen comes from a study of post-analysis software for immune sequencing data. Background on the study: Both relapsing-remitting and secondary progressive multiple sclerosis featured among the disease courses, as did progressive-relapsing multiple sclerosis.

TCR beta cDNA libraries included unique molecular identifiers. About 460,000 cDNA molecules were obtained from about 0.98 to 11 million T cells. A single record per CDR3 protein comes from TCRdb applying MiXCR to the PCR reads. The sample lists 700,000 to 800,000 distinct CDR3 sequences, roughly 27% seen once, with around 0.56% in the top ten. Points from the study as a whole: Compared with controls, patients showed significantly lower normalized Chao1 diversity. Batch-matched samples strongly co-clustered by F measure. In patients, about 5 TRBV segments were more frequent than in controls, with TRBV5-6, TRBV5-1 and TRBV20-1 among them.

From germline, CDR1 is DFQATT and CDR2 SNEGSKA (reference sequence). V dropped 2 bases and J dropped 2; count of bases not matched to a gene: 9. This CDR3 has 15 amino acids. Sequencing input: blood. The TCR comes from a girl aged 5-17 years with multiple sclerosis. The chain uses TRBV20-1 and TRBJ2-7; TRBD2 agrees at 7 bases. The CDR3 loop reads CSARPTLGGAYEQYF. DNA for the CDR3: TGCAGTGCTAGACCCACCCTTGGGGGGGCCTACGAGCAGTACTTC.